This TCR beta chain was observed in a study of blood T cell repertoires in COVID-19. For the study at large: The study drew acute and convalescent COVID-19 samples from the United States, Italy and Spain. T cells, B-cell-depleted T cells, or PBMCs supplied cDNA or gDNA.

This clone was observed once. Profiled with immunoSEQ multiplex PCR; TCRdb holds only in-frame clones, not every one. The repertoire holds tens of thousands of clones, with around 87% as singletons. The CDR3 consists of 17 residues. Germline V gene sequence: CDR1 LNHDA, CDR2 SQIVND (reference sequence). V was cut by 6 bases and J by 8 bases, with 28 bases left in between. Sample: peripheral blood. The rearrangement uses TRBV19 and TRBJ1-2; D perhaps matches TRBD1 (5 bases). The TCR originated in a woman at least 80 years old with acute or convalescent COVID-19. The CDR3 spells CASRTPGTLLRSGGYTF. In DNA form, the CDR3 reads TGTGCCAGTAGGACCCCTGGGACTCTTCTCAGATCGGGGGGCTACACCTTC.